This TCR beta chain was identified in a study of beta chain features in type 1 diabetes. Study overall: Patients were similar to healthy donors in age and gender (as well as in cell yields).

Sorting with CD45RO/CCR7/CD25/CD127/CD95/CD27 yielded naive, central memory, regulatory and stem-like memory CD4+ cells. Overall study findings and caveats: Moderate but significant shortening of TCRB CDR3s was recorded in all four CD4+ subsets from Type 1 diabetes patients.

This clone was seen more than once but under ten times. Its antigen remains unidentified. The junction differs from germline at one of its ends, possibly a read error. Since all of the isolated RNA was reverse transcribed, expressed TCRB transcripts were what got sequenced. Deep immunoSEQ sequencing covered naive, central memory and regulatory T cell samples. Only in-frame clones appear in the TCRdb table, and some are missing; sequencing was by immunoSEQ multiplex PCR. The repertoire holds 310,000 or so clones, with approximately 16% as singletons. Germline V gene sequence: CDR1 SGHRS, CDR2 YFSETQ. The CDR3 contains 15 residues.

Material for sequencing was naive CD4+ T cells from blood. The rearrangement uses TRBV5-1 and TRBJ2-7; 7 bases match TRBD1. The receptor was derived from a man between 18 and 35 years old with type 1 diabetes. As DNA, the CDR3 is TGCGCCAGCAGCTTGGGACAGGGCAACTCCCACGAGCAGTACTTC. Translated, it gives CASSLGQGNSHEQYF. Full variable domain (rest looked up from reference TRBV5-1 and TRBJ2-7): KAGVTQTPRYLIKTRGQQVTLSCSPISGHRSVSWYQQTPGQGLQFLFEYFSETQRNKGNFPGRFSGRQFSNSRSEMNVSTLELGDSALYLCASSLGQGNSHEQYFGPGTRLTVT.